A selection of T cell receptor beta chains follows, all from one sample in a study of identical twins. From the 5' RACE reads, TCRdb called clonotypes with MiXCR, one entry per CDR3 protein. The data show 1,800,000 or so distinct CDR3 sequences, with more than 30% seen just once and 0.27% held by the top ten. The material sequenced was cord blood. The receptors derive from a newborn girl in good health. Each CDR3 is given with its conserved first and last residue. D genes are given only for firm matches. Clone size is not always given. Where it is, it says once, few, many or a class for expanded clones.

J gene | clone size | D gene | V gene | CDR3 protein | CDR3 DNA
TRBJ2-3 | NA | TRBD1 | TRBV29-1 | CSVRPGQGSSGSTDTQYF | TGCAGCGTTAGACCGGGACAGGGGTCTAGCGGGAGCACAGATACGCAGTATTTT
TRBJ2-5 | NA | NA | TRBV4-2 | CASSRGVGYF | TGTGCCAGCAGCCGTGGGGTAGGGTACTTC
TRBJ1-5 | NA | NA | TRBV12-3/TRBV12-4 | CASSRTGGMGNQPQHF | TGTGCCAGCAGCCGGACGGGTGGTATGGGCAATCAGCCCCAGCATTTT
TRBJ1-5 | NA | NA | TRBV28 | CASSLWGKYQPQHF | TGTGCCAGCAGTTTATGGGGGAAGTATCAGCCCCAGCATTTT
TRBJ2-3 | few | NA | TRBV21-1 | CASTWTSGRIADTQYF | TGTGCCAGCACCTGGACTAGCGGGAGGATCGCAGATACGCAGTATTTT
TRBJ1-5 | few | NA | TRBV20-1 | CSANQGGATNQPQHF | TGCAGTGCTAACCAAGGGGGAGCGACGAATCAGCCCCAGCATTTT
TRBJ1-5 | NA | TRBD1 | TRBV9 | CASSGGDSFTGQPQHF | TGTGCCAGCAGCGGGGGGGACAGTTTCACGGGGCAGCCCCAGCATTTT
TRBJ2-2 | once | NA | TRBV5-1 | CASSLVGARNTGELFF | TGCGCCAGCAGCTTGGTGGGGGCTAGGAACACCGGGGAGCTGTTTTTT
TRBJ2-5 | few | TRBD2 | TRBV7-9 | CASSPPGLAGEETQYF | TGTGCCAGCAGCCCGCCGGGACTAGCGGGAGAAGAGACCCAGTACTTC
TRBJ2-6 | NA | NA | TRBV2 | CASKGFERITGANVLTF | TGTGCCAGCAAAGGGTTTGAGCGAATTACTGGGGCCAACGTCCTGACTTTC
TRBJ2-2 | once | NA | TRBV20-1 | CSARWGDSMNTGELFF | TGCAGTGCTAGATGGGGGGACTCCATGAACACCGGGGAGCTGTTTTTT
TRBJ2-5 | NA | TRBD1 | TRBV5-1 | CASSSQGNQETQYF | TGCGCCAGCAGCTCACAGGGGAATCAAGAGACCCAGTACTTC
TRBJ2-1 | NA | NA | TRBV25-1 | CASSEPKGGNEQFF | TGTGCCAGCAGTGAACCCAAAGGGGGCAATGAGCAGTTCTTC
TRBJ2-1 | NA | NA | TRBV7-2 | CASSLSVGQFF | TGTGCCAGCAGCTTGTCAGTTGGGCAGTTCTTC
TRBJ2-7 | NA | TRBD1 | TRBV5-5 | CASSFRTGKDEQYF | TGTGCCAGCAGCTTCAGGACAGGGAAAGACGAGCAGTACTTC
TRBJ2-7 | NA | TRBD2 | TRBV12-3/TRBV12-4 | CASTLGRNIGGGEQYF | TGTGCCAGCACCCTGGGTCGCAATATCGGGGGGGGCGAGCAGTACTTC
TRBJ2-3 | NA | NA | TRBV25-1 | CASIRQGVHTQYF | TGTGCCAGCATAAGGCAGGGTGTCCATACGCAGTATTTT
TRBJ2-1 | NA | TRBD2 | TRBV20-1 | CSARTSGIYNEQFF | TGCAGTGCTCGGACTAGCGGCATCTACAATGAGCAGTTCTTC
TRBJ2-1 | NA | TRBD2 | TRBV24-1 | CATSDFSGASYNEQFF | TGTGCCACCAGTGACTTTAGCGGGGCTTCCTACAATGAGCAGTTCTTC
TRBJ2-1 | NA | TRBD2 | TRBV20-1 | CSAGRTSGSHPVKINEQFF | TGCAGTGCTGGAAGGACTAGCGGGTCCCACCCGGTAAAGATAAATGAGCAGTTCTTC
TRBJ2-1 | few | NA | TRBV6-2/TRBV6-3 | CASSLTVGSYNEQFF | TGTGCCAGCAGTTTAACGGTGGGCTCCTACAATGAGCAGTTCTTC
TRBJ1-2 | few | TRBD1 | TRBV14 | CASSQDLGTGGRGYTF | TGTGCCAGCAGCCAAGATCTAGGGACAGGGGGTCGCGGCTACACCTTC
TRBJ1-4 | few | NA | TRBV28 | CASTTGNEKLFF | TGTGCCAGCACGACAGGAAATGAAAAACTGTTTTTT
TRBJ2-1 | NA | TRBD2 | TRBV28 | CASSLLSSGRSSNEQFF | TGTGCCAGCAGTTTATTGTCTAGCGGGAGGTCCAGCAATGAGCAGTTCTTC
TRBJ2-1 | NA | TRBD2 | TRBV29-1 | CSGALGLAGGYNEQFF | TGCAGCGGTGCTTTGGGACTAGCGGGGGGGTACAATGAGCAGTTCTTC
TRBJ2-4 | NA | NA | TRBV20-1 | CSARDFIQKQYF | TGCAGTGCTAGAGATTTTATCCAGAAGCAGTACTTC
TRBJ2-1 | NA | NA | TRBV5-1 | CASSLARQIAVSNEQFF | TGCGCCAGCAGCTTGGCCCGCCAGATAGCGGTGTCCAATGAGCAGTTCTTC
TRBJ2-1 | NA | TRBD2 | TRBV7-2 | CASSLRGTSGLNEQFF | TGTGCCAGCAGCTTAAGGGGGACTAGCGGGCTCAATGAGCAGTTCTTC
TRBJ1-5 | NA | NA | TRBV20-1 | CSAREIRQNQPQHF | TGCAGTGCTAGAGAAATTCGACAAAATCAGCCCCAGCATTTT
TRBJ2-3 | few | NA | TRBV5-1 | CASSLGYDLTDTQYF | TGCGCCAGCAGCTTGGGGTATGACCTCACCGATACGCAGTATTTT
TRBJ2-3 | NA | TRBD2 | TRBV9 | CASSDGTSGGGTDTQYF | TGTGCCAGCAGCGACGGGACTAGCGGGGGGGGCACAGATACGCAGTATTTT
TRBJ2-7 | few | TRBD2 | TRBV10-2 | CASRAGLALPYEQYF | TGCGCCAGCAGGGCGGGACTAGCGTTACCCTACGAGCAGTACTTC
TRBJ2-5 | NA | TRBD1 | TRBV29-1 | CSVERDRGPRETQYF | TGCAGCGTTGAAAGAGACAGGGGGCCGAGGGAGACCCAGTACTTC
TRBJ2-3 | few | TRBD2 | TRBV12-3/TRBV12-4 | CASRSKRGTDTQYF | TGTGCCAGCCGCTCCAAGCGGGGGACAGATACGCAGTATTTT
TRBJ1-5 | few | NA | TRBV7-2 | CASSLFSTESNQPQHF | TGTGCCAGCAGCCTTTTCTCGACGGAGAGCAATCAGCCCCAGCATTTT
TRBJ2-7 | many | TRBD2 | TRBV4-2 | CASSPSSGGNYEQYF | TGTGCCAGCAGCCCGTCTAGCGGGGGTAACTACGAGCAGTACTTC
TRBJ2-5 | few | NA | TRBV2 | CASSGTLRRETQYF | TGTGCCAGCAGTGGGACTCTTCGAAGGGAGACCCAGTACTTC
TRBJ2-5 | NA | NA | TRBV3-1 | CASSDVHEQYF | TGTGCCAGCAGCGACGTCCATGAGCAGTACTTC
TRBJ1-6 | NA | TRBD1 | TRBV10-3 | CANGQGNSPLHF | TGTGCCAACGGACAGGGTAATTCACCCCTCCACTTT
TRBJ1-2 | NA | NA | TRBV6-6 | CASSGPDGSYGYTF | TGTGCCAGCAGTGGCCCGGACGGATCCTATGGCTACACCTTC
TRBJ2-5 | few | NA | TRBV20-1 | CSANRAETQYF | TGCAGTGCTAACAGGGCAGAGACCCAGTACTTC
TRBJ2-6 | many | NA | TRBV29-1 | CSVRFSGANVLTF | TGCAGCGTGCGGTTCTCTGGGGCCAACGTCCTGACTTTC
TRBJ2-3 | few | TRBD2 | TRBV13 | CASSFGLAGWGGTDTQYF | TGTGCCAGCAGCTTTGGTCTAGCGGGCTGGGGAGGCACAGATACGCAGTATTTT
TRBJ2-7 | NA | NA | TRBV10-2 | CASCRALSGASYEQYF | TGCGCCAGCTGCCGGGCCCTTAGCGGAGCATCCTACGAGCAGTACTTC
TRBJ1-3 | once | NA | TRBV30 | CAWTGRNTIYF | TGTGCCTGGACAGGGAGAAACACCATATATTTT
TRBJ2-5 | few | NA | TRBV5-5 | CASSVWSGQETQYF | TGTGCCAGCAGCGTGTGGTCTGGCCAAGAGACCCAGTACTTC
TRBJ2-7 | many | NA | TRBV25-1 | CASSDSLTYEQYF | TGTGCCAGCAGCGATTCATTAACCTACGAGCAGTACTTC
TRBJ2-1 | few | TRBD2 | TRBV5-1 | CASSLEAGLLDEQFF | TGCGCCAGCAGCTTGGAAGCGGGGCTACTGGATGAGCAGTTCTTC
TRBJ2-2 | NA | NA | TRBV4-1 | CASSQVHTGELFF | TGCGCTAGCAGCCAAGTGCACACCGGGGAGCTGTTTTTT
TRBJ2-1 | once | NA | TRBV6-6 | CASSYSIGPGAGFF | TGTGCCAGCAGTTACTCGATAGGCCCAGGGGCCGGGTTCTTC
TRBJ2-7 | many | NA | TRBV6-1 | CASSEQGYEQYF | TGTGCCAGCAGTGAACAGGGCTACGAGCAGTACTTC
TRBJ1-4 | few | NA | TRBV6-1 | CASSERPSEKLFF | TGTGCCAGCAGTGAAAGGCCCTCTGAAAAACTGTTTTTT
TRBJ2-3 | few | NA | TRBV4-2 | CASSQGGPEADTQYF | TGTGCCAGCAGCCAAGGGGGTCCAGAGGCAGATACGCAGTATTTT
TRBJ2-7 | NA | NA | TRBV27 | CASSFSGMGYEQYF | TGTGCCAGCAGTTTCTCAGGGATGGGTTACGAGCAGTACTTC
TRBJ1-2 | NA | NA | TRBV27 | CASRPHAAGPGYGYTF | TGTGCCAGCAGGCCTCACGCCGCGGGGCCCGGCTATGGCTACACCTTC